The source of this T cell receptor beta chain is a study of metastatic and nonmetastatic thyroid tumors. Study in general: Repertoire comparison spanned blood and tumor or nodule tissue of malignant and benign thyroid patients.

V shed 3 bases and J shed 9 bases, with 9 bases lying between them. Germline V gene lookup returns CDR1 DFQATT and CDR2 SNEGSKA (reference sequence). This CDR3 has 11 residues. Using MiXCR, TCRdb reanalyzed the PCR reads. Among some 10,000 clones listed, more than 10% were seen once. All patients were untreated before thyroid surgery. This clone was detected ten times or more. The chain employs TRBV20-1 and TRBJ2-1; D possibly corresponds to TRBD1 (5 bases). The material sequenced was blood. This TCR was recovered from a female donor with papillary thyroid cancer or a benign thyroid nodule (not recorded which). Some clones in this sample may be carry-over from other donors' samples. The CDR3: CSASRVFEQFF. CDR3 coding DNA: TGCAGTGCTAGCAGGGTTTTTGAGCAGTTCTTC.